The present T cell receptor beta chain was sequenced within a study of cytomegalovirus exposure and HLA in healthy donors. Study outcomes and limitations: Presence/absence analyses assumed roughly uniform sequencing depth across donors. Most TCR sequences were rare, but some public TCRs occurred in many donors.

PCR involved 60 Vbeta and 13 Jbeta primers. Only in-frame clones appear in the TCRdb table, and some are missing; sequencing was by immunoSEQ multiplex PCR. Counted here are 55,000 to 75,000 clones, over 70% occurring once; the ten biggest clones make up over 10%. In the case of this clone: What it binds is not known.

Donors likely had unrecorded immune exposures despite being nominally healthy when sampled. Sequencing was done on a sample of PBMCs. The TCR comes from a human donor in good health.

The CDR3 nucleotides read TGTGCCAGCAGTTCAGACGGGGTCAATCAGCCCCAGCATTTT. Protein: CASSSDGVNQPQHF. The gene calls are TRBV28 and TRBJ1-5; D ambiguous. Germline V gives CDR1 MDHEN, CDR2 SYDVKM. This CDR3 contains 14 residues. V shed 4 bases and J shed 3 bases, with 10 bases lying between them.